Detailed here is one T cell receptor (beta chain). The germline CDR1 and CDR2 sequences are LGHNA and YSLEER. CDR3 length: 15 residues. The ends were cut back, 0 bases at V and 9 bases at J, with 12 bases in the middle. The data derive from a study of blood T cells in healthy people across ages. PCR was performed a second time for 7 to 11 cycles using a sample-barcoded 5' primer and a J-beta primer mix. TCRdb recomputed calls from the 5' RACE reads with MiXCR, one row per CDR3 protein. The sample holds about 720,000 distinct CDR3 sequences; about 25% are singletons and the top ten take approximately 4%. These sequences were also reported in another study, on T cells of mothers and their children.

The TCR comes from a boy aged 5 to 17 in good health. The material sequenced was blood. The V call is TRBV4-3, the J call TRBJ1-6; TRBD1 is a possible D gene (6 bases). The CDR3 sequence is CASSQDTGSASPLHF. In DNA form, the CDR3 reads TGCGCCAGCAGCCAAGATACAGGGTCTGCTTCACCCCTCCACTTT.